These T cell receptor beta chains were read from a single sample in a study of identical twins. TCRdb re-called the 5' RACE reads with MiXCR, one entry per CDR3 protein. Here the sample spans approximately 260,000 distinct CDR3 sequences, roughly 13% being singletons. Sequenced: memory (CD45RO+) T cells sorted from blood. These TCRs come from a young woman in good health. The CDR3 runs from the conserved cysteine through the conserved F or W. The D gene is left open where the match is weak. A clone size is listed for some rows: how often the clone was seen (once, few, many), or a class if it is expanded.

cdr3_aa: CASSLRRGGGADEQFF
cdr3_nt: TGTGCCAGCAGCTTAAGGCGAGGCGGGGGGGCCGATGAGCAGTTCTTC
v_call: TRBV11-3
d_call: TRBD2
clone_size: -
j_call: TRBJ2-1

cdr3_aa: CASSPRNPGQGARRAFF
cdr3_nt: TGTGCCAGCAGCCCCCGGAATCCGGGACAGGGGGCAAGGAGAGCTTTCTTT
v_call: TRBV12-3/TRBV12-4
d_call: TRBD1
clone_size: few
j_call: TRBJ1-1

cdr3_aa: CSGVEWAEAFF
cdr3_nt: TGCAGCGGGGTCGAGTGGGCTGAAGCTTTCTTT
v_call: TRBV29-1
d_call: -
clone_size: few
j_call: TRBJ1-1

cdr3_aa: CASSFPPRGVNTEAFF
cdr3_nt: TGTGCCAGCAGTTTTCCCCCCAGGGGGGTGAACACTGAAGCTTTCTTT
v_call: TRBV12-3/TRBV12-4
d_call: TRBD1
clone_size: many
j_call: TRBJ1-1

cdr3_aa: CASSLGLAAEAFF
cdr3_nt: TGTGCCAGCAGTTTGGGGCTCGCCGCTGAAGCTTTCTTT
v_call: TRBV12-3/TRBV12-4
d_call: -
clone_size: many
j_call: TRBJ1-1

cdr3_aa: CASSLAQSYNSPLHF
cdr3_nt: TGTGCCAGCAGCTTAGCCCAGAGCTATAATTCACCCCTCCACTTT
v_call: TRBV7-9
d_call: -
clone_size: -
j_call: TRBJ1-6

cdr3_aa: CSVGGVEGYTF
cdr3_nt: TGCAGCGTGGGGGGGGTAGAGGGCTACACCTTC
v_call: TRBV29-1
d_call: -
clone_size: -
j_call: TRBJ1-2

cdr3_aa: CASSESGASTDTQYF
cdr3_nt: TGCGCCAGCAGTGAGTCGGGGGCGAGCACAGATACGCAGTATTTT
v_call: TRBV10-1
d_call: -
clone_size: once
j_call: TRBJ2-3

cdr3_aa: CASSTTDRFVRTDTQYF
cdr3_nt: TGTGCCAGTAGTACAACGGACAGGTTTGTCAGGACAGATACGCAGTATTTT
v_call: TRBV19
d_call: TRBD1
clone_size: once
j_call: TRBJ2-3

cdr3_aa: CSARDHRAGTEAFF
cdr3_nt: TGCAGTGCTAGAGATCACAGGGCGGGCACTGAAGCTTTCTTT
v_call: TRBV20-1
d_call: -
clone_size: -
j_call: TRBJ1-1

cdr3_aa: CASRVLGTGGQRQGAFF
cdr3_nt: TGTGCCAGCAGGGTACTTGGGACAGGGGGACAGCGCCAGGGGGCTTTCTTT
v_call: TRBV6-5
d_call: TRBD1
clone_size: few
j_call: TRBJ1-1

cdr3_aa: CASSQSPGPYNEQFF
cdr3_nt: TGCGCCAGCAGCCAAAGCCCGGGGCCCTACAATGAGCAGTTCTTC
v_call: TRBV4-3
d_call: -
clone_size: -
j_call: TRBJ2-1

cdr3_aa: CASRGKTSGSRYEQFF
cdr3_nt: TGTGCCAGCAGGGGAAAGACTAGCGGGAGTCGATATGAGCAGTTCTTC
v_call: TRBV7-9
d_call: TRBD2
clone_size: -
j_call: TRBJ2-1

cdr3_aa: CASSYAGGYNEQFF
cdr3_nt: TGTGCCAGCAGTTACGCGGGGGGGTACAATGAGCAGTTCTTC
v_call: TRBV6-2/TRBV6-3
d_call: TRBD2
clone_size: many
j_call: TRBJ2-1

cdr3_aa: CASSLYPHEQYF
cdr3_nt: TGTGCCAGCAGCTTATACCCGCACGAGCAGTACTTC
v_call: TRBV7-8
d_call: -
clone_size: -
j_call: TRBJ2-7

cdr3_aa: CASSDRGPVYGYTF
cdr3_nt: TGTGCCAGCAGTGACAGGGGGCCGGTCTATGGCTACACCTTC
v_call: TRBV27
d_call: TRBD1
clone_size: -
j_call: TRBJ1-2

cdr3_aa: CASSLERGLQQETQYF
cdr3_nt: TGTGCCAGCAGCTTAGAACGGGGTCTACAGCAAGAGACCCAGTACTTC
v_call: TRBV7-7
d_call: -
clone_size: -
j_call: TRBJ2-5

cdr3_aa: CAISLGTSGRGDTQYF
cdr3_nt: TGTGCCATCAGCCTTGGGACTAGCGGTAGAGGAGATACGCAGTATTTT
v_call: TRBV10-3
d_call: TRBD2
clone_size: -
j_call: TRBJ2-3

cdr3_aa: CASSQVGEGWNEQFF
cdr3_nt: TGCGCCAGCAGCCAAGTAGGGGAGGGCTGGAATGAGCAGTTCTTC
v_call: TRBV4-1
d_call: TRBD2
clone_size: many
j_call: TRBJ2-1

cdr3_aa: CSARDRLAGGTGELFF
cdr3_nt: TGCAGTGCTAGAGATAGACTAGCGGGGGGAACCGGGGAGCTGTTTTTT
v_call: TRBV20-1
d_call: TRBD2
clone_size: few
j_call: TRBJ2-2

cdr3_aa: CASSLPGTGYNEQFF
cdr3_nt: TGTGCCAGCAGTCTACCCGGGACGGGCTACAATGAGCAGTTCTTC
v_call: TRBV6-5
d_call: -
clone_size: few
j_call: TRBJ2-1

cdr3_aa: CASSIGLTSTDTQYF
cdr3_nt: TGTGCCAGCAGCATCGGACTTACTAGCACAGATACGCAGTATTTT
v_call: TRBV5-6
d_call: -
clone_size: -
j_call: TRBJ2-3

cdr3_aa: CASSGTGTHWGQYF
cdr3_nt: TGTGCCAGCAGCGGAACCGGGACACATTGGGGGCAGTACTTC
v_call: TRBV5-6
d_call: -
clone_size: -
j_call: TRBJ2-7

cdr3_aa: CSAQRPQDNEKLFF
cdr3_nt: TGCAGTGCTCAACGTCCACAGGATAATGAAAAACTGTTTTTT
v_call: TRBV20-1
d_call: -
clone_size: many
j_call: TRBJ1-4

cdr3_aa: CASSPLQGSYEQYF
cdr3_nt: TGTGCCAGCAGCCCTTTACAGGGGTCCTACGAGCAGTACTTC
v_call: TRBV12-3/TRBV12-4
d_call: TRBD1
clone_size: few
j_call: TRBJ2-7

cdr3_aa: CASSFFTGLNSPLHF
cdr3_nt: TGTGCCAGCAGCTTTTTTACAGGGCTTAATTCACCCCTCCACTTT
v_call: TRBV7-8
d_call: -
clone_size: -
j_call: TRBJ1-6

cdr3_aa: CASSLKGGASYEQYF
cdr3_nt: TGTGCCAGCAGTTTAAAGGGGGGCGCTTCCTACGAGCAGTACTTC
v_call: TRBV27
d_call: -
clone_size: few
j_call: TRBJ2-7

cdr3_aa: CASSFTLAGEQFF
cdr3_nt: TGTGCCAGCAGCTTTACCCTAGCCGGTGAGCAGTTCTTC
v_call: TRBV11-3
d_call: -
clone_size: -
j_call: TRBJ2-1

cdr3_aa: CASSSDRVYEQYF
cdr3_nt: TGTGCCAGCAGCTCGGACAGGGTCTACGAGCAGTACTTC
v_call: TRBV7-9
d_call: TRBD1
clone_size: -
j_call: TRBJ2-7

cdr3_aa: CASSYSRAYNEQFF
cdr3_nt: TGTGCCAGCAGTTACTCACGAGCCTACAATGAGCAGTTCTTC
v_call: TRBV6-5
d_call: -
clone_size: few
j_call: TRBJ2-1

cdr3_aa: CSGKTNTEAFF
cdr3_nt: TGCAGCGGGAAAACCAACACTGAAGCTTTCTTT
v_call: TRBV29-1
d_call: -
clone_size: -
j_call: TRBJ1-1

cdr3_aa: CASNLGSGEVNEQFF
cdr3_nt: TGTGCCAGCAACCTCGGAAGTGGGGAAGTCAATGAGCAGTTCTTC
v_call: TRBV6-2/TRBV6-3
d_call: -
clone_size: many
j_call: TRBJ2-1

cdr3_aa: CASSSAWGEGYTDTQYF
cdr3_nt: TGTGCCAGCAGCTCCGCTTGGGGGGAGGGATACACAGATACGCAGTATTTT
v_call: TRBV7-2
d_call: TRBD2
clone_size: -
j_call: TRBJ2-3

cdr3_aa: CSSSPALRANEQFF
cdr3_nt: TGCAGTTCGAGTCCGGCGCTAAGAGCAAATGAGCAGTTCTTC
v_call: TRBV20-1
d_call: -
clone_size: many
j_call: TRBJ2-1

cdr3_aa: CSAREQVEAFF
cdr3_nt: TGCAGTGCTAGGGAACAGGTGGAAGCTTTCTTT
v_call: TRBV20-1
d_call: -
clone_size: -
j_call: TRBJ1-1

cdr3_aa: CSASHPGSSEAFF
cdr3_nt: TGCAGTGCTAGTCACCCGGGATCCTCTGAAGCTTTCTTT
v_call: TRBV20-1
d_call: -
clone_size: -
j_call: TRBJ1-1

cdr3_aa: CASRSRSEDEQYF
cdr3_nt: TGTGCCAGCAGGTCCCGCTCGGAGGACGAGCAGTACTTC
v_call: TRBV12-3/TRBV12-4
d_call: -
clone_size: few
j_call: TRBJ2-7